Each of the 10 T cell receptor beta chains below was sequenced from the same sample in a study of T cells in tumors after PD-1 blockade. The method was immunoSEQ multiplex PCR; TCRdb's version includes in-frame clones alone and lacks a portion of them. The profile shows under 50,000 clones, more than 65% of them singletons. The material sequenced was PBMCs, taken before anti-PD-1 therapy. These TCRs come from a human donor with advanced basal cell or squamous cell carcinoma (not recorded which).

The rearrangement links TRBV10-3 to TRBJ1-1, with D unresolved. V was trimmed by 0 bases and J by 3 bases, leaving 5 bases between them. Germline CDR1 ENHRY, CDR2 SYGVKD. The CDR3 is 13 residues long. CDR3 protein: CAISESGHTEAFF. The CDR3 DNA is TGTGCCATCAGTGAGTCCGGGCACACTGAAGCTTTCTTT.

The V call is TRBV11-1, the J call TRBJ2-7, with TRBD1 matching 8 bases. Germline-derived CDR1 and CDR2 are SGHAT and FQDESV (reference sequence). The CDR3 runs 14 residues. After removal of 0 bases from V and 7 bases from J, the junction contained 5 bases not matched to a gene. The CDR3 sequence: CASSLARGLVEQYF. The CDR3 DNA follows: TGTGCCAGCAGCTTAGCCAGGGGGCTCGTGGAGCAGTACTTC.

V and J are TRBV2 and TRBJ2-3; a weak D match, TRBD2 (6 bases). The germline V gene encodes CDR1 SNHLY and CDR2 FYNNEI. Trimming pared 1 base from V and 0 bases from J, leaving 8 bases between. The CDR3 covers 15 residues. CDR3 residues: CASSEGAGSTDTQYF. The CDR3 DNA follows: TGTGCCAGCAGTGAAGGGGCGGGGAGCACAGATACGCAGTATTTT. The full variable domain, completed using reference TRBV2 and TRBJ2-3, is EPEVTQTPSHQVTQMGQEVILRCVPISNHLYFYWYRQILGQKVEFLVSFYNNEISEKSEIFDDQFSVERPDGSNFTLKIRSTKLEDSAMYFCASSEGAGSTDTQYFGPGTRLTVL.

The V and J genes are TRBV5-4 and TRBJ1-2; 8 nucleotides align to TRBD1. In germline, CDR1 is SGHNT, CDR2 YYREEE (reference sequence). With V trimmed by 0 bases and J by 3 bases, 7 bases remained unmatched. The CDR3 length is 16 residues. The CDR3 DNA is TGTGCCAGCAGCTTGGCCGGGACAGGCATATACTATGGCTACACCTTC. Residues: CASSLAGTGIYYGYTF.

This chain links TRBV27 with TRBJ2-5; 7 bases line up with TRBD1. The CDR3 has 16 residues. Germline-derived CDR1 and CDR2 are MNHEY and SMNVEV (reference sequence). V was clipped by 0 bases and J by 5 bases; unmatched bases: 9. In DNA, the CDR3 is TGTGCCAGCAGTTTATCCCGGACAACCAGGGGGGAGACCCAGTACTTC. Its translation is CASSLSRTTRGETQYF.

Details on this clone: In the same sample, other DNA sequences code for this CDR3. As DNA, the CDR3 is TGTGCCAGTAGTATTTCCGGTAGCGGCAATGAGCAGTTCTTC. This gives the protein CASSISGSGNEQFF. The chain joins TRBV19 to TRBJ2-1; D perhaps matches TRBD2 (6 bases). V was cut by 3 bases and J by 6 bases, with 12 bases left in between. Germline values: CDR1 LNHDA, CDR2 SQIVND (reference sequence). The CDR3 has 14 amino acids.

This clone was counted a few times. This specimen includes other DNA sequences encoding the same CDR3. This chain connects TRBV29-1 to TRBJ2-1, with 7 bases matching TRBD2. CDR1 is SQVTM and CDR2 is ANQGSEA in the germline V gene. The CDR3 is 13 amino acids. The V segment lost 5 bases and the J segment 2 bases; nucleotides outside the gene matches: 3. CDR3 in amino acids: CSVSGITYNEQFF. CDR3 coding DNA: TGCAGCGTTAGCGGGATCACCTACAATGAGCAGTTCTTC.

The chain employs TRBV6-1 and TRBJ1-2, with D perhaps TRBD1 (5 bases). The V gene's germline CDR1 is MNHNS and CDR2 SASEGT. Deletions cut 2 bases from V and 7 bases from J, with 11 bases between. The CDR3 contains 13 residues. The CDR3 loop reads CASSEQGSGGYTF. CDR3 coding DNA: TGTGCCAGCAGTGAACAGGGTTCGGGTGGCTACACCTTC.

The rearrangement uses TRBV28 and TRBJ1-3; tentative D call: TRBD1 (5 bases). Germline values: CDR1 MDHEN, CDR2 SYDVKM. Trimming cost V 3 bases and J 0 bases, with 21 bases left between them. The CDR3 is 19 amino acids. CDR3 residues: CASSLYLSGTASSGNTIYF. CDR3 nucleotides: TGTGCCAGCAGTTTGTATCTTTCTGGGACGGCGAGCTCTGGAAACACCATATATTTT.

The sample holds a few counts of this clone. The CDR3 loop is CSVPTGRKNSDTQYF. The CDR3 nucleotides are TGCAGCGTACCGACAGGAAGGAAAAACTCAGATACGCAGTATTTT. The chain employs TRBV29-1 and TRBJ2-3; weak D call: TRBD1 (6 bases). The V and J ends lost 6 bases and 4 bases respectively, with 20 bases between them. The germline V gene encodes CDR1 SQVTM and CDR2 ANQGSEA. This CDR3 spans 15 amino acids.